Following are 32 T cell receptor beta chains from one sample sequenced in a study of blood T cell repertoires in COVID-19. The repertoire was sequenced with immunoSEQ multiplex PCR; TCRdb's copy has only in-frame clones and lacks some. The sample consists of about 160,000 clones, approximately 86% of them appearing once. Sequencing was done on a sample of peripheral blood. Receptors were obtained from a woman aged 55-69 years who had recovered from COVID-19.

The genes are TRBV5-5 and TRBJ1-3; TRBD1 agrees at 8 bases. Germline V CDR1 and CDR2: SGHKS, YYEKEE (reference sequence). The CDR3 is 14 residues long. Trimming cost V 7 bases and J 3 bases; bases outside gene matches: 6. The CDR3 DNA is TGTGCCAGCTCCCCAGGGGGCAATGGAAACACCATATATTTT. Encoded protein: CASSPGGNGNTIYF.

The chain has TRBV6-1 and TRBJ2-1; 7 bases fit TRBD1. V lost 4 bases to trimming and J lost 2 bases; unmatched junction nucleotides: 8. There are 16 residues in the CDR3. Germline CDR1 and CDR2: MNHNS and SASEGT. The CDR3 nucleotides are TGTGCCAGCAGTGCCAGGGGGAGCGGCCCCTACAATGAGCAGTTCTTC. Protein product: CASSARGSGPYNEQFF.

The genes are TRBV6-5 and TRBJ1-3; D gene ambiguous. Germline values: CDR1 MNHEY, CDR2 SVGAGI. Trimming shortened V by 6 bases and J by 4 bases, and 13 bases separated the two germline ends. CDR3 length: 14 amino acids. The CDR3 DNA reads as TGTGCCAGCAGCTCAGGTCGAACGGGAAACACCATATATTTT. Protein: CASSSGRTGNTIYF.

The V gene is TRBV2, the J gene TRBJ2-7; D is unresolved. The CDR3 spans 13 residues. V was clipped by 8 bases and J by 0 bases, with 11 bases between them. Germline V gene sequence: CDR1 SNHLY, CDR2 FYNNEI. CDR3 sequence: CASSSDFSYEQYF. The CDR3 DNA sequence: TGTGCCAGCTCGTCAGATTTCTCCTACGAGCAGTACTTC.

This clone occurred once. V and J are TRBV24-1 and TRBJ2-2; a weak D match, TRBD2 (7 bases). The CDR3 is made up of 15 amino acids. The germline V and J ends were trimmed by 3 bases and 6 bases, with 13 bases remaining between them. The V gene's germline CDR1 is KGHDR and CDR2 SFDVKD. The CDR3 sequence: CATSDRGGASGELFF. The DNA for the CDR3 is TGTGCCACCAGTGATCGAGGGGGGGCCTCCGGGGAGCTGTTTTTT.

J is TRBJ1-2 and V is TRBV5-8; D perhaps matches TRBD1 (5 bases). V shed 4 bases and J shed 3 bases, with 10 bases lying between them. Germline CDR1 is SGHTS and CDR2 is YDEGEE. The CDR3 consists of 13 residues. In nucleotides, the CDR3 is TGTGCCAGCAGCCTCCCGGGGGACTATGGCTACACCTTC. Translating gives CASSLPGDYGYTF.

The chain uses TRBV9 and TRBJ1-4; TRBD1 matches 9 bases. CDR1 is SGDLS, CDR2 YYNGEE, per germline. V was clipped by 3 bases and J by 7 bases; unmatched bases: 13. The CDR3 has 17 amino acids. The CDR3 protein is CASSGWDRAAWGEKLFF. The CDR3 bases are TGTGCCAGCAGCGGTTGGGACAGGGCCGCCTGGGGTGAAAAACTGTTTTTT.

This chain uses TRBV4-3 with TRBJ1-3; 9 positions agree with TRBD1. CDR1 and CDR2 from the germline V gene are LGHNA and YSLEER. J lost 4 bases, V lost 4 bases, and 8 bases had no gene match. The CDR3 is 16 amino acids. The DNA for the CDR3 is TGCGCCAGCAGCCTTCGGACAGGGGTTTTGGGAAACACCATATATTTT. This translates into CASSLRTGVLGNTIYF.

J is TRBJ1-4 and V is TRBV7-9; 8 bases match TRBD1. V was clipped by 5 bases and J by 8 bases; unmatched bases: 7. This CDR3 is 14 amino acids long. The germline V gene encodes CDR1 SEHNR and CDR2 FQNEAQ (reference sequence). The CDR3 region is CASSLGQGVEKLFF. Written as DNA, the CDR3 is TGTGCCAGCAGCCTCGGACAGGGAGTAGAAAAACTGTTTTTT.

The chain uses TRBV28 and TRBJ1-1; 7 nucleotides match TRBD1. The CDR3 spans 15 residues. Germline V gives CDR1 MDHEN, CDR2 SYDVKM. Losses at the gene ends were 5 bases for V and 1 base for J; bases not matched to a gene: 7. CDR3 region: CASSGRGRSNTEAFF. In DNA, the CDR3 is TGTGCCAGCAGTGGAAGGGGGCGGTCGAACACTGAAGCTTTCTTT.

This clone has more than one count but fewer than ten. The chain couples TRBV5-4 to TRBJ1-1; D gene ambiguous. This CDR3 has 13 amino acids. Trimming took 1 base from V and 3 from J, leaving 7 bases between them. Germline V gene data show CDR1 as SGHNT and CDR2 as YYREEE (reference sequence). The DNA of the CDR3 is TGTGCCAGCAGCTTGATGAGGGACACTGAAGCTTTCTTT. This sequence encodes CASSLMRDTEAFF.

The rearrangement joins TRBV7-3 to TRBJ2-2, with D maybe TRBD2 (6 bases). The germline V gene has CDR1 SGHTA and CDR2 FQGTGA. The V end lost 1 base, the J end lost 1 base, and 7 bases lay between the germline ends. The CDR3 consists of 15 residues. This CDR3 reads CASSLRDLNTGELFF. Here the CDR3 DNA reads TGTGCCAGCAGCTTAAGGGACTTGAACACCGGGGAGCTGTTTTTT. The variable domain in full, completed from reference TRBV7-3 and TRBJ2-2, reads GAGVSQTPSNKVTEKGKYVELRCDPISGHTALYWYRQSLGQGPEFLIYFQGTGAADDSGLPNDRFFAVRPEGSVSTLKIQRTERGDSAVYLCASSLRDLNTGELFFGEGSRLTVL.

This sequence joins TRBV19 and TRBJ1-4; 7 nucleotides match TRBD1. Germline trimming cut 7 bases from V and 7 bases from J; bases unmatched to any gene: 9. The CDR3 covers 14 residues. Germline loops: CDR1 LNHDA, CDR2 SQIVND (reference sequence). The CDR3 nucleotides read TGTGCCAGTAAGACAGGGAGTACTGGTGAAAAACTGTTTTTT. It specifies CASKTGSTGEKLFF.

The gene calls are TRBV7-9 and TRBJ1-6; perhaps TRBD1 as D (6 bases). V was pared by 0 bases and J by 7 bases, with 19 bases between. CDR3 length: 18 residues. Per the germline V gene, CDR1 is SEHNR and CDR2 is FQNEAQ (reference sequence). CDR3 sequence (DNA): TGTGCCAGCAGCTTAGCACGAACAGGGCTGGGAGGGAATTCACCCCTCCACTTT. It encodes CASSLARTGLGGNSPLHF.

The CDR3 loop is CASSPGDRNEKLFF. The CDR3 nucleotides are TGCGCCAGCAGCCCGGGAGATCGGAATGAAAAACTGTTTTTT. The chain links TRBV5-1 to TRBJ1-4; D is ambiguous. V lost 4 bases to trimming and J lost 5 bases, with 12 bases between them. The CDR3 has 14 residues. CDR1 and CDR2 from the germline V gene are SGHRS and YFSETQ.

The chain has TRBV12-3 or TRBV12-4 and TRBJ1-6, with D hard to call. CDR3 length equals 12 residues. The V end lost 5 bases, the J end lost 8 bases, and 7 bases lay between the germline ends. The DNA for the CDR3 is TGTGCCAGCAGTATGTCCTATTCACCCCTCCACTTT. Its protein product is CASSMSYSPLHF.

The chain uses TRBV6-6 and TRBJ2-7, with D possibly matching TRBD2 (5 bases). Between the trimmed V and J ends, which lost 4 bases and 7 bases, there was a span of 8 bases. The CDR3 is made up of 11 amino acids. Germline V lookup: CDR1 MNHNY, CDR2 SVGAGI (reference sequence). DNA for the CDR3: TGTGCCAGCAGTTCGCCGGGAGAGCAGTACTTC. This encodes CASSSPGEQYF.

This sequence joins TRBV9 and TRBJ1-2; 8 nucleotides align to TRBD1. After removal of 4 bases from V and 4 bases from J, the junction contained 15 bases not matched to a gene. The CDR3 totals 17 residues. Germline V lookup: CDR1 SGDLS, CDR2 YYNGEE. CDR3 in amino acids: CASSPPHRTGLLYGYTF. CDR3 nucleotide sequence: TGTGCCAGCAGCCCCCCCCACCGGACAGGGCTTCTCTATGGCTACACCTTC.

This chain uses TRBV5-1 with TRBJ1-1; the match to TRBD1 covers 8 bases. The germline gives CDR1 SGHRS, CDR2 YFSETQ. V trimming: 4 bases; J trimming: 4 bases; junction bases outside the gene matches: 9. The CDR3 totals 15 residues. CDR3 loop: CASSTGTGVSTEAFF. DNA of the CDR3: TGCGCCAGCAGCACGGGGACAGGCGTGAGCACTGAAGCTTTCTTT.

The rearrangement uses TRBV2 and TRBJ2-5, with D possibly TRBD1 on 5 matching bases. V shed 8 bases and J shed 4 bases, with 14 bases lying between them. Germline V gives CDR1 SNHLY, CDR2 FYNNEI. This CDR3 has 13 amino acids. CDR3 region: CASCQGRRETQYF. The CDR3 region has the DNA TGTGCCAGCTGCCAGGGAAGGCGAGAGACCCAGTACTTC.

J is TRBJ1-1 and V is TRBV7-7; D is possibly TRBD1 (5 bases). The CDR3 is made up of 13 amino acids. The germline V gene has CDR1 SSHAT and CDR2 FNYEAQ (reference sequence). In DNA, the CDR3 is TGTGCTAGCGCTATGACAGAGAACACTGAAGCTTTCTTT. This translates into CASAMTENTEAFF.

This clone was detected once. Written as DNA, the CDR3 is TGTGCCAGCAGCTTCGCCCCATCGATACTAGCGGGGGCTCAAGAGACCCAGTACTTC. This translates into CASSFAPSILAGAQETQYF. The J gene is TRBJ2-5, the V gene TRBV11-2, with 11 bases matching TRBD2. The CDR3 loop spans 19 amino acids. The trim removed 3 bases at V and 2 bases at J, leaving 14 bases unmatched. Germline V gene sequence: CDR1 SGHAT, CDR2 FQNNGV.

The rearrangement uses TRBV5-5 and TRBJ1-4; 7 bases map to TRBD1. Germline V gene data show CDR1 as SGHKS and CDR2 as YYEKEE (reference sequence). V shed 2 bases and J 6 bases; nucleotides not matched to a gene: 7. The CDR3 is 15 residues long. CDR3 DNA sequence: TGTGCCAGCAGCTTCGAAGGGGGCACAGATGAAAAACTGTTTTTT. Translation gives CASSFEGGTDEKLFF.

This rearrangement joins TRBV4-2 to TRBJ1-3; 7 bases are a match to TRBD1. J was trimmed by 1 base and V by 2 bases; bases with no gene match: 5. The CDR3 is made up of 16 amino acids. Germline V gene data show CDR1 as LGHNA and CDR2 as YNFKEQ. CDR3 loop: CASSQSQGRSGNTIYF. CDR3 DNA: TGTGCCAGCAGCCAATCACAGGGGAGGTCTGGAAACACCATATATTTT.

V and J are TRBV28 and TRBJ2-7; D is possibly TRBD1 (8 bases). CDR1 is MDHEN and CDR2 is SYDVKM in the germline V gene. Trimming shortened V by 3 bases and J by 4 bases, and 16 bases separated the two germline ends. The CDR3 length is 15 residues. DNA for the CDR3: TGTGCCAGCAGTTTCGGACAGGGAGGGGTATACGAGCAGTACTTC. Translating it yields CASSFGQGGVYEQYF.

V usage is TRBV28 and J usage is TRBJ2-3; TRBD2 matches 7 bases. This CDR3 spans 15 amino acids. V gave up 3 bases and J gave up 3 bases; unmatched junction bases: 6. Per the germline V gene, CDR1 is MDHEN and CDR2 is SYDVKM. This CDR3 reads CASSLAGAGTDTQYF. CDR3 in DNA: TGTGCCAGCAGTTTGGCGGGAGCAGGAACAGATACGCAGTATTTT.

This chain's CDR3 is CASSLDRGQNTDTQYF. The CDR3 coding sequence is TGTGCCAGCAGTCTGGACAGGGGGCAGAACACAGATACGCAGTATTTT. The chain combines TRBV2 with TRBJ2-3, with 11 nucleotides matching TRBD1. Germline-derived CDR1 and CDR2 are SNHLY and FYNNEI. The CDR3 covers 16 residues. Trimming at V came to 5 bases and at J to 2 bases, leaving 6 bases not matched to a gene.

The chain recombines TRBV7-9 with TRBJ2-3; 7 nucleotides match TRBD1. CDR1 and CDR2 (germline): SEHNR, FQNEAQ (reference sequence). J lost 10 bases, V lost 5 bases, and 12 bases had no gene match. The CDR3 extends over 14 amino acids. The DNA for the CDR3 is TGTGCCAGCAGCGGAACCACAGGGGACAAAGCGCAGTATTTT. Its translation is CASSGTTGDKAQYF.

The chain carries TRBV5-1 and TRBJ2-5, with TRBD2 matching 8 bases. The CDR3 runs to 15 residues. After removal of 0 bases from V and 1 base from J, the junction contained 2 bases not matched to a gene. Per the germline V gene, CDR1 is SGHRS and CDR2 is YFSETQ. The DNA of the CDR3 is TGCGCCAGCAGCTTGGGCGGGGGGTCCCAAGAGACCCAGTACTTC. The encoded protein is CASSLGGGSQETQYF.

The V gene is TRBV18, the J gene TRBJ2-3; 7 bases fit TRBD1. Germline V gene data show CDR1 as KGHSH and CDR2 as LQKENI. The CDR3 contains 16 residues. Trimming cost V 2 bases and J 4 bases; bases outside gene matches: 9. CDR3 DNA sequence: TGTGCCAGCTCACCATCGAGGGGGCAAGGGGCAGATACGCAGTATTTT. Encoded protein: CASSPSRGQGADTQYF.

The chain employs TRBV3-1 (or the pseudogene TRBV3-2) and TRBJ2-1; 11 bases match TRBD2. There are 14 residues in the CDR3. Looked up from germline, CDR1 is LGHDT and CDR2 is YNNKEL (reference sequence). J lost 6 bases, V lost 4 bases, and 2 bases had no gene match. The CDR3 loop reads CASSRSGGGNEQFF. The CDR3 DNA reads TGTGCCAGCAGCCGTAGCGGGGGGGGCAATGAGCAGTTCTTC.

V usage is TRBV6-5 and J usage is TRBJ2-2; tentatively, D is TRBD2 (5 bases). The CDR3 runs to 13 residues. Germline V gene data show CDR1 as MNHEY and CDR2 as SVGAGI. The CDR3 DNA follows: TGTGCAACGGGGAGACCGAACACCGGGGAGCTGTTTTTT. It encodes CATGRPNTGELFF.